The clone carrying this TCR beta chain was picked up many times. This record comes from a study of glioma-infiltrating T cells. The CDR3 contains 16 residues. Trimming shortened V by 6 bases and J by 2 bases, and 19 bases separated the two germline ends. Germline values: CDR1 LNHDA, CDR2 SQIVND (reference sequence). TCR alpha and beta CDR3 regions were amplified from RNA using iRepertoire nested multiplex PCR. One entry per CDR3 protein, called by TCRdb with MiXCR from the multiplex PCR reads. Of fewer than 250,000 distinct CDR3 sequences listed, more than 30% are singletons. This sequence was found in a human donor with low-grade glioma or glioblastoma, undergoing nonglioma brain surgery, or in good health (not recorded which). Sequenced input: glioma tissue, nonneoplastic brain tissue, or PBMCs (not recorded which). The rearrangement uses TRBV19 and TRBJ1-1; perhaps TRBD1 as D (6 bases). The DNA for the CDR3 is TGTGCCAGTAGAAGGACAGAGGGACGGTTCAACACTGAAGCTTTCTTT. As protein: CASRRTEGRFNTEAFF.